This TCR beta chain was sequenced during a study of cytomegalovirus exposure and HLA in healthy donors. Study at large: Within the Caucasian-associated ancestry cluster were roughly 79% of the approximately 370 genotyped donors. The study's findings and limits: Specificity for CMV antigens was confirmed in vitro for a few of the CMV-associated chains.

In the case of this clone: The antigen remains undetermined. The sample carries other DNA sequences with the same CDR3.

PCR employed 60 Vbeta and 13 Jbeta primers. Per the original methods: A later analysis counted 80 million or so unique TCR beta chains, 9.5 million to 12 million shared. Clones were sequenced by immunoSEQ multiplex PCR, and TCRdb holds only the in-frame ones, with some missing. V, J and clone size are those of that table, while D and trimming were read from the DNA. This sample has fewer than 250,000 clones, with around 80% found just once. CDR1 is MGHRA and CDR2 is YSYEKL in the germline V gene. The CDR3 covers 14 residues. V lost 4 bases, J lost 4 bases, and 2 bases stayed unmatched. This sequence joins TRBV4-1 and TRBJ2-7; TRBD1 matches 12 bases. Sequenced input: PBMCs. The TCR comes from a man in his forties in good health and CMV-seronegative. CDR3 nucleotide sequence: TGCGCCAGCAGCCTGGGACAGGGGGCGTACGAGCAGTACTTC. Amino acid sequence: CASSLGQGAYEQYF.